This T cell receptor (beta chain) came from a study of T cell repertoires in cytomegalovirus infection. Study-level information: From public TCR beta signatures came an indication of both CMV infection and matching HLA type. Overall study findings and caveats: The response measured ex vivo was dominated by TCR beta clonotypes (HLA-C-restricted and CMV-specific). CMV carriers with the relevant HLA were identified by cumulative public TCR beta family frequency.

This clonotype was found many times. The antigen remains undetermined. This CDR3 is 16 amino acids long. The V segment lost 6 bases and the J segment 7 bases; nucleotides outside the gene matches: 12. MiXCR, run by TCRdb on the reads, gives a single entry per CDR3 protein. The data hold 450,000 to 600,000 distinct CDR3 sequences, with approximately 11% observed a single time. The chain links TRBV12-3 or TRBV12-4 to TRBJ1-4; 9 positions agree with TRBD1. This clonotype was obtained from a human donor in good health (CMV status not recorded). Some clones in this sample may be carry-over from other donors' samples. The sequencing sample was made of PBMCs. CDR3 coding DNA: TGTGCCAGCAGACCCCACTCCGGGACAGGGTCTGAAAAACTGTTTTTT. The encoded protein is CASRPHSGTGSEKLFF.